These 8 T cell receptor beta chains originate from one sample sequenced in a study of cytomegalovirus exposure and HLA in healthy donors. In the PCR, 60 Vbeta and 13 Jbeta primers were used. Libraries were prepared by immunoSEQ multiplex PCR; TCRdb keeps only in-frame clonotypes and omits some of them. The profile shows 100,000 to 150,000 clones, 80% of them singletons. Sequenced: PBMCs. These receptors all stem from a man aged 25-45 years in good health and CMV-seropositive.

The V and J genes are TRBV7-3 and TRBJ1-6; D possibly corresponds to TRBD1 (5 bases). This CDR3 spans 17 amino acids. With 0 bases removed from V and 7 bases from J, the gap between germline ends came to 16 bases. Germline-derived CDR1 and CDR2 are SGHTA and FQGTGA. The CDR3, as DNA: TGTGCCAGCAGCTTAACTCTCCGCTCAGGGATAAATTCACCCCTCCACTTT. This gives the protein CASSLTLRSGINSPLHF.

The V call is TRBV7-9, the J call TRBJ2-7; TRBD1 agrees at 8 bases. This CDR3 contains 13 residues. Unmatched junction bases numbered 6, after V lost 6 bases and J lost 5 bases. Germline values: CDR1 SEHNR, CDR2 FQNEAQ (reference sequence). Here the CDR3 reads CASSQQGAHEQYF. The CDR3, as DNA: TGTGCCAGCAGTCAGCAGGGGGCCCACGAGCAGTACTTC.

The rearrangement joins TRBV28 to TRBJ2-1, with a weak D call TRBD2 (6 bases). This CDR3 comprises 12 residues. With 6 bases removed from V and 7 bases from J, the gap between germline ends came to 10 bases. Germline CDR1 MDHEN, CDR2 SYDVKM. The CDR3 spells CASRSGLNEQFF. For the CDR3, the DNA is TGTGCCAGCAGGAGCGGGCTAAATGAGCAGTTCTTC.

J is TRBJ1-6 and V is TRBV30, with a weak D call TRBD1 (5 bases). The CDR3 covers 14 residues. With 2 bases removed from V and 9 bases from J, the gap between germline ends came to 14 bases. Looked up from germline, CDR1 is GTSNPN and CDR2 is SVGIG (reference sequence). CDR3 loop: CAWSWRGGGSPLHF. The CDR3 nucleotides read TGTGCCTGGAGTTGGCGCGGGGGGGGTTCACCCCTCCACTTT. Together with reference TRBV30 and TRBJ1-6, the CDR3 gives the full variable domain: SQTIHQWPATLVQPVGSPLSLECTVEGTSNPNLYWYRQAAGRGLQLLFYSVGIGQISSEVPQNLSASRPQDRQFILSSKKLLLSDSGFYLCAWSWRGGGSPLHFGNGTRLTVT.

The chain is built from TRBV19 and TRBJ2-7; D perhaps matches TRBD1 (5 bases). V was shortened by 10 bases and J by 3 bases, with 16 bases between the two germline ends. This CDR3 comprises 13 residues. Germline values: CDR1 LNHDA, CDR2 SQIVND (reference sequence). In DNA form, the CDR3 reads TGTGCCACCTCGACAGCGACGAACTACGAGCAGTACTTC. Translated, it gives CATSTATNYEQYF. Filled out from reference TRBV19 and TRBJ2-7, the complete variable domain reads DGGITQSPKYLFRKEGQNVTLSCEQNLNHDAMYWYRQDPGQGLRLIYYSQIVNDFQKGDIAEGYSVSREKKESFPLTVTSAQKNPTAFYLCATSTATNYEQYFGPGTRLTVT.

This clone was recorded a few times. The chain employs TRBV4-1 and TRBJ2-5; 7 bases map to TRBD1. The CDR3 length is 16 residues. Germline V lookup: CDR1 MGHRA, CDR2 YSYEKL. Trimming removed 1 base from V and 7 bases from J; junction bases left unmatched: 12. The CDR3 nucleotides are TGCGCCAGCAGCCAAGTCGCGACAGGGTCGGACGGGACCCAGTACTTC. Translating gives CASSQVATGSDGTQYF.

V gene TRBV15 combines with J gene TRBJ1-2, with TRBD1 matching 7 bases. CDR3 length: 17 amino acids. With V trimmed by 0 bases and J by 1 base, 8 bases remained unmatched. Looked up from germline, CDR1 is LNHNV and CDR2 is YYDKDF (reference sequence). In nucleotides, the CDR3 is TGTGCCACCAGCAGAGATCCCAGGGGGGCCGGTAACTATGGCTACACCTTC. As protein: CATSRDPRGAGNYGYTF.

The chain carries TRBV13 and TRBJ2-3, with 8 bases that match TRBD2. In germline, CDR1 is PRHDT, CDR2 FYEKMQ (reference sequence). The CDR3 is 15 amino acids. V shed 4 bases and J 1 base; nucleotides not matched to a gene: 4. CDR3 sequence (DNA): TGTGCCAGCAGCTACCGGGGGGGACGCACAGATACGCAGTATTTT. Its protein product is CASSYRGGRTDTQYF.